The rows below give T cell receptor beta chains drawn from one sample of a study of blood T cell repertoires in COVID-19. Assay used: immunoSEQ multiplex PCR; TCRdb lists only in-frame clones, some missing. The data contain about 88,000 clones, 85% to 90% of them singletons. Specimen: peripheral blood. The source is a woman aged 70-85 years with acute or convalescent COVID-19. CDR3s include the opening cysteine and the closing phenylalanine or tryptophan.

j_call: TRBJ1-1; v_call: TRBV24-1; cdr3_aa: CATSLGADTEAFF
j_call: TRBJ1-1; v_call: TRBV6-5; cdr3_aa: CASIVYGGGSEAFF
j_call: TRBJ2-1; v_call: TRBV3-1/TRBV3-2; cdr3_aa: CASSQDKGEWNEQFF
j_call: TRBJ1-2; v_call: TRBV2; cdr3_aa: CAKREGFGYGYTF
j_call: TRBJ1-1; v_call: TRBV3-1/TRBV3-2; cdr3_aa: CASSQEQGENTEAFF
j_call: TRBJ1-1; v_call: TRBV5-8; cdr3_aa: CASSLTPGRRWMNTEAFF
j_call: TRBJ1-4; v_call: TRBV13; cdr3_aa: CASSFATGDRTNEKLFF
j_call: TRBJ2-3; v_call: TRBV5-1; cdr3_aa: CASSLTGVITDTQYF
j_call: TRBJ1-5; v_call: TRBV29-1; cdr3_aa: CSAGGTEANQPQHF
j_call: TRBJ1-1; v_call: TRBV5-1; cdr3_aa: CASSLAGQVVTEAFF
j_call: TRBJ1-1; v_call: TRBV6-5; cdr3_aa: CASSYSEGQFEAFF
j_call: TRBJ1-2; v_call: TRBV5-1; cdr3_aa: CASSLVGAGANYGYTF
j_call: TRBJ2-1; v_call: TRBV18; cdr3_aa: CASSSSGSSYNEQFF
j_call: TRBJ2-3; v_call: TRBV4-2; cdr3_aa: CASSQELLGATDTQYF
j_call: TRBJ2-5; v_call: TRBV11-3; cdr3_aa: CASSLVWRGQETQYF
j_call: TRBJ2-3; v_call: TRBV28; cdr3_aa: CARMRSRGSATDTQYF
j_call: TRBJ1-4; v_call: TRBV5-4; cdr3_aa: CASSLDRGFKKLFF
j_call: TRBJ2-5; v_call: TRBV19; cdr3_aa: CASSIGGTQYF
j_call: TRBJ2-1; v_call: TRBV11-2; cdr3_aa: CASSLDLAGATYNEQFF
j_call: TRBJ2-3; v_call: TRBV5-1; cdr3_aa: CASRTDSRSTDTQYF
j_call: TRBJ1-1; v_call: TRBV10-1; cdr3_aa: CASSATGRGTEAFF
j_call: TRBJ1-1; v_call: TRBV18; cdr3_aa: CASSPRGGPDTEAFF
j_call: TRBJ1-5; v_call: TRBV5-1; cdr3_aa: CASSRGRGQPQHF
j_call: TRBJ1-2; v_call: TRBV28; cdr3_aa: CASTVPGQGGYGYTF
j_call: TRBJ1-2; v_call: TRBV4-3; cdr3_aa: CASSQIHGRANYGYTF
j_call: TRBJ1-6; v_call: TRBV27; cdr3_aa: CASSLRRSAVYSPLHF
j_call: TRBJ2-1; v_call: TRBV7-2; cdr3_aa: CASSLYFEPDSYNEQFF
j_call: TRBJ1-2; v_call: TRBV27; cdr3_aa: CASSLIWDSRYGYTF